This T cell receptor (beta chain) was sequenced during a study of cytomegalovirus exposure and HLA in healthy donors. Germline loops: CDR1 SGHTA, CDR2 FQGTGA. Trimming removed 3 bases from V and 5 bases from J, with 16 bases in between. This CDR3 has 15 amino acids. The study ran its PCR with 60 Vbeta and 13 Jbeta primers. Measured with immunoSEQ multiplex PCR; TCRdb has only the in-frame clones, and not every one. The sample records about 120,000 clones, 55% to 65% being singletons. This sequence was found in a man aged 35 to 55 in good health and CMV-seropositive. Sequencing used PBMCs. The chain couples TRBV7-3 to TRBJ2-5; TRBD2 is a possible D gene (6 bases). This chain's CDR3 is CASSFGGRGKETQYF. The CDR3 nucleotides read TGTGCCAGCAGCTTCGGGGGAAGGGGCAAGGAGACCCAGTACTTC.